These 24 T cell receptor beta chains were all obtained from the same sample, sequenced in a study of blood T cell repertoires in COVID-19. The data were produced by immunoSEQ multiplex PCR, yet TCRdb's version contains in-frame clones alone and is incomplete. This table holds about 250,000 clones, about nine tenths found once. The specimen was PBMCs or T cells enriched from blood (not recorded which). Every receptor here comes from a woman under 30 who had recovered from COVID-19.

The chain carries TRBV6-5 and TRBJ1-2, with 7 bases lining up with TRBD1. Per the germline V gene, CDR1 is MNHEY and CDR2 is SVGAGI. With 6 bases clipped from V and 4 bases from J, the junction kept 8 bases outside the gene matches. CDR3 size: 14 residues. The CDR3 bases are TGTGCCAGCAGAGACAACAGGGGACTCTATGGCTACACCTTC. As protein: CASRDNRGLYGYTF.

This chain links TRBV9 with TRBJ1-6; TRBD1 matches 7 bases. The CDR3 runs 14 residues. Losses at the gene ends were 4 bases for V and 8 bases for J; bases not matched to a gene: 6. From germline, CDR1 is SGDLS and CDR2 YYNGEE. The CDR3 loop is CASSSRDRYSPLHF. CDR3 bases: TGTGCCAGCAGCTCCCGGGACAGATATTCACCCCTCCACTTT. Complete variable domain (other parts from reference TRBV9 and TRBJ1-6): DSGVTQTPKHLITATGQRVTLRCSPRSGDLSVYWYQQSLDQGLQFLIQYYNGEERAKGNILERFSAQQFPDLHSELNLSSLELGDSALYFCASSSRDRYSPLHFGNGTRLTVT.

The V gene is TRBV7-9, the J gene TRBJ2-1, with a weak D call TRBD2 (6 bases). The CDR3 contains 13 residues. Trimming removed 3 bases from V and 9 bases from J, with 12 bases in between. Germline CDR1 and CDR2: SEHNR and FQNEAQ (reference sequence). CDR3: CASSFTSPSEQFF. The CDR3 bases are TGTGCCAGCAGCTTCACTAGCCCTTCTGAGCAGTTCTTC.

The chain is built from TRBV27 and TRBJ2-2, with 10 positions matching TRBD1. Losses at the gene ends were 2 bases for V and 7 bases for J; bases not matched to a gene: 4. Per the germline V gene, CDR1 is MNHEY and CDR2 is SMNVEV (reference sequence). The CDR3 is made up of 15 amino acids. The DNA for the CDR3 is TGTGCCAGCAGTTTAGACAGGGGGCTGAACGGGGAGCTGTTTTTT. This codes for CASSLDRGLNGELFF.

V and J are TRBV11-3 and TRBJ2-7, with D possibly TRBD1 on 5 matching bases. V was pared by 5 bases and J by 0 bases, with 14 bases between. The CDR3 totals 15 residues. Germline CDR1 and CDR2: SGHNT and YENEEA. In DNA, the CDR3 is TGTGCCAGCAGCCGACATGACAGCTTCTCCTACGAGCAGTACTTC. Amino acids: CASSRHDSFSYEQYF. Full variable domain (rest looked up from reference TRBV11-3 and TRBJ2-7): EAGVVQSPRYKIIEKKQPVAFWCNPISGHNTLYWYLQNLGQGPELLIRYENEEAVDDSQLPKDRFSAERLKGVDSTLKIQPAELGDSAVYLCASSRHDSFSYEQYFGPGTRLTVT.

The gene calls are TRBV14 and TRBJ1-5; the D is unclear. The CDR3 loop spans 13 amino acids. V was pared by 0 bases and J by 5 bases, with 5 bases between. The germline V gene encodes CDR1 SGHDN and CDR2 FVKESK. CDR3 bases: TGTGCCAGCAGCCAAGATCCTGATCAGCCCCAGCATTTT. Amino acids: CASSQDPDQPQHF.

This rearrangement joins TRBV14 to TRBJ1-1; D possibly corresponds to TRBD1 (6 bases). From germline, CDR1 is SGHDN and CDR2 FVKESK. The CDR3 covers 13 residues. Trimming took off 7 bases at V and 5 bases at J, with 14 bases between the two ends. CDR3 bases: TGTGCCAGCAACCTCGTTACAGGGACTGAAGCTTTCTTT. Translation: CASNLVTGTEAFF.

The rearrangement joins TRBV29-1 to TRBJ2-7, with 12 bases aligning to TRBD2. Unmatched junction bases numbered 13, after V lost 8 bases and J lost 2 bases. The CDR3 has 16 amino acids. Germline CDR1 is SQVTM and CDR2 is ANQGSEA. The CDR3 loop is CSPKLRASGRAYEQYF. CDR3 nucleotides: TGCAGCCCGAAACTCCGGGCTAGCGGGAGGGCCTACGAGCAGTACTTC.

The chain employs TRBV4-1 and TRBJ1-3; D remains unclear. CDR1 is MGHRA, CDR2 YSYEKL, per germline. This CDR3 is built from 15 residues. The V and J ends lost 4 bases and 0 bases respectively, with 10 bases between them. CDR3 region: CASSPPWASGNTIYF. CDR3 DNA: TGCGCCAGCAGCCCCCCTTGGGCCTCTGGAAACACCATATATTTT.

V and J are TRBV6-5 and TRBJ1-2; D perhaps matches TRBD1 (5 bases). CDR3 length equals 14 residues. V dropped 6 bases and J dropped 2 bases, with 13 bases sitting between them. Germline V gives CDR1 MNHEY, CDR2 SVGAGI. This CDR3 reads CASRWGEMNYGYTF. DNA of the CDR3: TGTGCCAGCAGATGGGGGGAGATGAACTATGGCTACACCTTC.

This chain links TRBV10-3 with TRBJ2-1; 9 bases match TRBD2. Germline loops: CDR1 ENHRY, CDR2 SYGVKD. The CDR3 length is 14 residues. J was trimmed by 6 bases and V by 4 bases; bases with no gene match: 4. CDR3 in amino acids: CAISGSGSFNEQFF. The DNA for the CDR3 is TGTGCCATCAGTGGTAGCGGGAGTTTCAATGAGCAGTTCTTC.

This clone was observed once. The chain joins TRBV12-3 or TRBV12-4 to TRBJ1-1, with D unclear. The CDR3 has 13 amino acids. V dropped 8 bases and J dropped 5 bases, with 15 bases sitting between them. In nucleotides, the CDR3 is TGTGCCAGCTCCCCGAGGCCGGGGACTGAAGCTTTCTTT. Amino acids: CASSPRPGTEAFF.

The V call is TRBV3-1 (or the pseudogene TRBV3-2), the J call TRBJ1-1; possible D gene TRBD1, 6 bases. Trimming took 1 base from V and 2 from J, leaving 8 bases between them. The length of the CDR3 is 14 residues. The V gene's germline CDR1 is LGHDT and CDR2 YNNKEL (reference sequence). The CDR3 bases are TGTGCCAGCAGCCAAGGACAGGCCAACACTGAAGCTTTCTTT. Its protein product is CASSQGQANTEAFF.

The gene calls are TRBV3-1 (or the pseudogene TRBV3-2) and TRBJ1-4, with D hard to call. CDR3 size: 13 residues. Germline V gives CDR1 LGHDT, CDR2 YNNKEL (reference sequence). The V end was cut by 1 base, the J end by 8 bases, with 8 bases between. The CDR3 DNA reads TGTGCCAGCAGCCAAGCTGTTATGGAAAAACTGTTTTTT. Translating gives CASSQAVMEKLFF.

The chain recombines TRBV7-8 with TRBJ2-3; no clear D. V lost 3 bases, J lost 1 base, and 17 bases lay in between. Germline V gives CDR1 SGHVS, CDR2 FQNEAQ. This CDR3 has 17 residues. In DNA, the CDR3 is TGTGCCAGCAGCTTCCGTACAGATTGGGTGGGCACAGATACGCAGTATTTT. Protein product: CASSFRTDWVGTDTQYF.

The gene calls are TRBV6-5 and TRBJ1-1; 8 positions match TRBD1. The CDR3 covers 13 residues. In germline, CDR1 is MNHEY, CDR2 SVGAGI. Trimming took 6 bases from V and 7 from J; bases not matched to a gene: 7. For the CDR3, the DNA is TGTGCCAGCAGCCGGGGACAGGCGGGTGAAGCTTTCTTT. Its translation: CASSRGQAGEAFF.

The chain couples TRBV11-3 to TRBJ1-5, with D unresolved. This CDR3 spans 13 amino acids. CDR1 and CDR2 from the germline V gene are SGHNT and YENEEA. V lost 0 bases, J lost 6 bases, and 6 bases lay in between. CDR3 DNA: TGTGCCAGCAGCTTAGACCGTCTTCAGCCCCAGCATTTT. It codes for CASSLDRLQPQHF. The whole variable domain, remainder taken from reference TRBV11-3 and TRBJ1-5, is EAGVVQSPRYKIIEKKQPVAFWCNPISGHNTLYWYLQNLGQGPELLIRYENEEAVDDSQLPKDRFSAERLKGVDSTLKIQPAELGDSAVYLCASSLDRLQPQHFGDGTRLSIL.

This chain links TRBV10-3 with TRBJ1-6, with 8 positions matching TRBD1. With 5 bases clipped from V and 7 bases from J, the junction kept 7 bases outside the gene matches. This CDR3 is built from 15 residues. The germline CDR1 and CDR2 sequences are ENHRY and SYGVKD. The CDR3 is CAISTSGQGNSPLHF. CDR3 DNA sequence: TGTGCCATCAGTACTTCCGGACAGGGCAATTCACCCCTCCACTTT.

J is TRBJ1-5 and V is TRBV5-6, with D tentatively TRBD1 (5 bases). The V end lost 2 bases, the J end lost 11 bases, and 17 bases lay between the germline ends. CDR1 and CDR2 (germline): SGHDT, YYEEEE. The CDR3 is 14 amino acids. This CDR3 reads CASSFRTVRGTQHF. CDR3 bases: TGTGCCAGCAGCTTTCGGACGGTCCGGGGGACCCAGCATTTT.

The chain links TRBV3-1 (or the pseudogene TRBV3-2) to TRBJ1-6, with TRBD1 as a possible D gene (6 bases). This CDR3 is 17 amino acids long. In germline, CDR1 is LGHDT, CDR2 YNNKEL (reference sequence). Trimming left V 0 bases short and J 9 bases short, with 18 bases between. The CDR3 coding sequence is TGTGCCAGCAGCCAAGATACCCGAGGGGGGAGGGGTTCACCCCTCCACTTT. Translation: CASSQDTRGGRGSPLHF.

This clone is a singleton in its sample. The V gene is TRBV10-2, the J gene TRBJ1-5; D is undetermined. Trimming took off 5 bases at V and 0 bases at J, with 11 bases between the two ends. The CDR3 covers 15 residues. The germline gives CDR1 WSHSY, CDR2 SAAADI. The CDR3 DNA reads as TGCGCCAGCAGTCCGTTATGGGCTAGCAATCAGCCCCAGCATTTT. Translated: CASSPLWASNQPQHF.

This clone was found once. The chain uses TRBV24-1 and TRBJ2-2, with D tentatively TRBD2 (6 bases). The germline V and J ends were trimmed by 5 bases and 0 bases, with 24 bases remaining between them. Germline-derived CDR1 and CDR2 are KGHDR and SFDVKD. This CDR3 is 20 amino acids long. CDR3 nucleotide sequence: TGTGCCACCAGTGGTTCGTCTTCCGGGGGAGGACCATCGAACACCGGGGAGCTGTTTTTT. It specifies CATSGSSSGGGPSNTGELFF.

CDR3 loop: CSVATYRQGSYGYTF. Here the CDR3 DNA reads TGCAGCGTCGCCACCTATCGACAGGGGAGCTATGGCTACACCTTC. This chain connects TRBV29-1 to TRBJ1-2, with 8 bases identical to TRBD1. The CDR3 sequence is 15 residues long. Germline CDR1 SQVTM, CDR2 ANQGSEA. Trimming at V came to 6 bases and at J to 4 bases, leaving 13 bases not matched to a gene.

The chain is built from TRBV12-3 or TRBV12-4 and TRBJ2-7; D perhaps matches TRBD1 (6 bases). The CDR3 consists of 13 residues. Trimming cost V 5 bases and J 6 bases, with 14 bases left between them. CDR3 residues: CASSQQGSSEQYF. CDR3 nucleotides: TGTGCCAGCAGTCAACAGGGTAGTTCCGAGCAGTACTTC.